This is a list of T cell receptor beta chains from one sample in a study of early T cells in non-severe SARS-CoV-2 infection. One entry per CDR3 protein, called by TCRdb with MiXCR from the 5' RACE reads. The data show 60,000 to 75,000 distinct CDR3 sequences, with more than 8.5% seen just once and about 16% held by the top ten. Source: whole blood, taken at baseline. The receptors originated from an adult who was a healthcare worker with PCR-confirmed SARS-CoV-2 infection or an uninfected control (not recorded which). CDR3s include the opening cysteine and the closing phenylalanine or tryptophan. A D gene is named only where the DNA matches it firmly. Rows give clone size only sometimes, using once, few, many, or a class for an expanded clone.

CDR3 protein	CDR3 DNA	CDR3 length	D gene	clone size	J gene	V gene
CASSLARGPRNYNEQFF	TGTGCCAGCAGCTTAGCGCGAGGCCCCCGAAACTACAATGAGCAGTTCTTC	17	-	medium-sized	TRBJ2-1	TRBV7-9
CATRTGGFDEQFF	TGTGCCACCAGGACAGGGGGCTTCGATGAGCAGTTCTTC	13	TRBD1	many	TRBJ2-1	TRBV10-3
CSARTSGRADTDTQYF	TGCAGTGCTAGGACTAGCGGGAGGGCCGATACAGATACGCAGTATTTT	16	TRBD2	many	TRBJ2-3	TRBV20-1
CASSLEGPLTGELFF	TGTGCCAGCAGCTTAGAAGGACCACTCACCGGGGAGCTGTTTTTT	15	-	few	TRBJ2-2	TRBV7-9
CASSPRTGGGIDEQFF	TGTGCCAGCAGCCCCCGGACAGGGGGTGGTATCGATGAGCAGTTCTTC	16	TRBD1	many	TRBJ2-1	TRBV7-9
CASSETVAASTDTQYF	TGTGCCAGCAGCGAGACGGTTGCGGCAAGCACAGATACGCAGTATTTT	16	-	many	TRBJ2-3	TRBV11-1
CASSQAGGDFYEQYF	TGTGCCAGCAGCCAAGCGGGAGGTGATTTTTACGAGCAGTACTTC	15	TRBD2	many	TRBJ2-7	TRBV3-1
CASSWSLATSGADTQYF	TGTGCCAGCAGTTGGTCACTAGCGACGAGTGGGGCAGATACGCAGTATTTT	17	TRBD2	many	TRBJ2-3	TRBV6-2/TRBV6-3
CASSPGQGLRETQYF	TGTGCCAGCAGCCCAGGACAGGGCCTACGGGAGACCCAGTACTTC	15	TRBD1	-	TRBJ2-5	TRBV7-8
CASSYPGGGNQPQHF	TGTGCCAGCAGTTACCCAGGGGGGGGCAATCAGCCCCAGCATTTT	15	TRBD1	-	TRBJ1-5	TRBV6-6
CSASYRDLLGGYTF	TGCAGTGCTAGCTATCGGGATCTCCTTGGCGGCTACACCTTC	14	-	many	TRBJ1-2	TRBV20-1
CSVGSARDGKEKLFF	TGCAGCGTTGGATCAGCCCGGGACGGGAAAGAAAAACTGTTTTTT	15	-	-	TRBJ1-4	TRBV29-1
CASSLGRGSKTYEQYF	TGTGCCAGCAGCTTAGGACGGGGCTCGAAGACCTACGAGCAGTACTTC	16	-	-	TRBJ2-7	TRBV11-2
CASSFSAGGPTDTQYF	TGTGCCAGCAGCTTTTCTGCGGGAGGGCCCACAGATACGCAGTATTTT	16	TRBD2	-	TRBJ2-3	TRBV5-4
CASSPTTADQPQHF	TGTGCCAGCAGCCCCACCACTGCCGATCAGCCCCAGCATTTT	14	-	many	TRBJ1-5	TRBV3-1
CASSIAEVNTQYF	TGTGCCAGCAGCATAGCAGAGGTGAATACGCAGTATTTT	13	-	-	TRBJ2-3	TRBV5-6
CASSQDRGARGTDTQYF	TGCGCCAGCAGCCAGGACAGGGGGGCCAGAGGCACAGATACGCAGTATTTT	17	TRBD1	few	TRBJ2-3	TRBV4-3
CASSGPRGVIHEQYF	TGTGCCAGCAGTGGACCTCGGGGGGTCATCCACGAGCAGTACTTC	15	TRBD2	few	TRBJ2-7	TRBV6-5
CASSDRRGDTQYF	TGTGCCAGCAGTGATAGGAGGGGGGATACGCAGTATTTT	13	-	many	TRBJ2-3	TRBV6-4
CASSRGNEQFF	TGTGCCAGCTCACGGGGTAACGAGCAGTTCTTC	11	-	-	TRBJ2-1	TRBV18
CASSVGSIRADTQYF	TGTGCCAGCAGTGTAGGTAGTATCAGGGCAGATACGCAGTATTTT	15	-	many	TRBJ2-3	TRBV9
CASSPGTGFTGELFF	TGTGCCAGCAGCCCCGGGACAGGGTTTACCGGGGAGCTGTTTTTT	15	TRBD1	-	TRBJ2-2	TRBV28
CASSPEGYGYTF	TGTGCCAGCTCACCAGAAGGGTATGGCTACACCTTC	12	-	few	TRBJ1-2	TRBV18
CASSQSQTGVPYEQYF	TGTGCCAGCAGCCAAAGTCAGACAGGGGTCCCCTACGAGCAGTACTTC	16	TRBD1	many	TRBJ2-7	TRBV7-8
CAVRTGLNSPLHF	TGTGCCGTAAGGACAGGACTTAATTCACCCCTCCACTTT	13	TRBD1	few	TRBJ1-6	TRBV12-3/TRBV12-4
CAWRSKPGPTYEQYF	TGTGCCTGGAGATCAAAACCGGGGCCAACCTACGAGCAGTACTTC	15	-	-	TRBJ2-7	TRBV30
CASSLGHIDEKLFF	TGTGCCAGCAGCTTAGGCCACATCGACGAAAAACTGTTTTTT	14	-	many	TRBJ1-4	TRBV7-9
CSVEGNQETQYF	TGCAGCGTTGAGGGTAACCAAGAGACCCAGTACTTC	12	-	-	TRBJ2-5	TRBV29-1
CATRTGQIIHNEQFF	TGTGCCACCCGGACAGGCCAAATTATACACAATGAGCAGTTCTTC	15	TRBD1	many	TRBJ2-1	TRBV2
CASSLQSAGGMKTQYF	TGTGCCAGCAGCTTACAGTCCGCCGGCGGGATGAAGACCCAGTACTTC	16	-	-	TRBJ2-5	TRBV7-2
CATSPRGYEQFF	TGTGCCACCTCGCCGAGGGGCTATGAGCAGTTCTTC	12	-	-	TRBJ2-1	TRBV6-2/TRBV6-3
CASSLSHRGDYEQYF	TGTGCCAGCAGTTTATCCCACAGGGGGGACTACGAGCAGTACTTC	15	TRBD1	few	TRBJ2-7	TRBV28
CASTPFGPSYNEQFF	TGTGCCAGCACCCCCTTCGGGCCGTCCTACAATGAGCAGTTCTTC	15	-	-	TRBJ2-1	TRBV27
CSVAQLYGYTF	TGCAGCGTTGCGCAGTTGTATGGCTACACCTTC	11	-	many	TRBJ1-2	TRBV29-1
CSASLNTGELFF	TGCAGCGCTAGCTTGAACACCGGGGAGCTGTTTTTT	12	-	many	TRBJ2-2	TRBV29-1
CASSPRGGANTGELFF	TGTGCCAGCAGTCCTCGGGGCGGTGCGAACACCGGGGAGCTGTTTTTT	16	-	-	TRBJ2-2	TRBV2
CSVEPVPPYF	TGCAGCGTTGAGCCGGTCCCTCCGTATTTT	10	-	-	TRBJ2-3	TRBV29-1
CASSLVLPRGETQYF	TGTGCCAGCAGCTTAGTACTACCCAGAGGAGAGACCCAGTACTTC	15	-	few	TRBJ2-5	TRBV7-9
CATRGAGQGKTDTQYF	TGTGCCACCAGGGGAGCGGGACAGGGGAAGACAGATACGCAGTATTTT	16	TRBD1	-	TRBJ2-3	TRBV24-1
CSARAPRLRDHSPLHF	TGCAGTGCTAGAGCTCCCAGACTCCGGGATCATTCACCCCTCCACTTT	16	-	many	TRBJ1-6	TRBV20-1
CASSTGTGAYQETQYF	TGCGCCAGCAGCACCGGGACAGGGGCTTACCAAGAGACCCAGTACTTC	16	TRBD1	-	TRBJ2-5	TRBV5-1